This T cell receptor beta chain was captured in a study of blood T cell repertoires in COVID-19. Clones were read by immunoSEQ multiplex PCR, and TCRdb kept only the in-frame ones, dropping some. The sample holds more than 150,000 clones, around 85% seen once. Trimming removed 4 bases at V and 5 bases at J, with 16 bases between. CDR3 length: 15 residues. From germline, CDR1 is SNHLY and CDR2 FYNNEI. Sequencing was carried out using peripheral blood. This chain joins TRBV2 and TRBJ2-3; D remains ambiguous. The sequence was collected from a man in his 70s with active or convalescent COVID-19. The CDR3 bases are TGTGCCAGCAGTGTCCCCTCCGACAAGGAAGATACGCAGTATTTT. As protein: CASSVPSDKEDTQYF.